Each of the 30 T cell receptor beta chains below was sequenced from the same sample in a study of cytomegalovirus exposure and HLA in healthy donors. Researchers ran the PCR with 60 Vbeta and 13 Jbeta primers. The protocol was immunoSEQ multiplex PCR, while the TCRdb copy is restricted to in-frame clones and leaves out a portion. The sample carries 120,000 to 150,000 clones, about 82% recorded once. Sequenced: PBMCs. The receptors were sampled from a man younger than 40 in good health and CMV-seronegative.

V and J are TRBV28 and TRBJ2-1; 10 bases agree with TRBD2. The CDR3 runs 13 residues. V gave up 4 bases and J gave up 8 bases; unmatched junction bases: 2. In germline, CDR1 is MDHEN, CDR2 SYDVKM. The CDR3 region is CASSSAGGHEQFF. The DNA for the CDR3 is TGTGCCAGCAGTTCAGCGGGAGGGCATGAGCAGTTCTTC.

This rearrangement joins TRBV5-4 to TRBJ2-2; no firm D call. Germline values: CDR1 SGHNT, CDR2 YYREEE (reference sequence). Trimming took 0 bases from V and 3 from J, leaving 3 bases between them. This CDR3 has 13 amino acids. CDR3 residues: CASSLADTGELFF. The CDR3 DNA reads TGTGCCAGCAGCTTGGCAGACACCGGGGAGCTGTTTTTT.

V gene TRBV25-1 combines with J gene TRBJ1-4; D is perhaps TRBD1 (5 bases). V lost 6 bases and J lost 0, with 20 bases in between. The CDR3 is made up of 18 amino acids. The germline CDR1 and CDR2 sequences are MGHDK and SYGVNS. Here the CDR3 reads CASSLGESWGSTNEKLFF. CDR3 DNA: TGTGCCAGCAGCTTAGGGGAATCTTGGGGCTCAACTAATGAAAAACTGTTTTTT. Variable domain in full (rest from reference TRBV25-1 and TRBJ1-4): EADIYQTPRYLVIGTGKKITLECSQTMGHDKMYWYQQDPGMELHLIHYSYGVNSTEKGDLSSESTVSRIRTEHFPLTLESARPSHTSQYLCASSLGESWGSTNEKLFFGSGTQLSVL.

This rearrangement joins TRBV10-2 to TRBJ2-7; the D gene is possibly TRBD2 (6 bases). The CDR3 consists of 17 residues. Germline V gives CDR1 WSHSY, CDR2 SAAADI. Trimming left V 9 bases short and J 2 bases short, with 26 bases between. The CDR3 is CASGGAVNPILTYEQYF. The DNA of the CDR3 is TGCGCCAGTGGCGGGGCTGTGAACCCCATCCTTACCTACGAGCAGTACTTC.

The CDR3 region is CASSTGLGTGGSYEQYF. The CDR3 region has the DNA TGTGCCAGCAGCACCGGACTAGGGACCGGAGGCTCCTACGAGCAGTACTTC. This sequence joins TRBV5-4 and TRBJ2-7; 7 bases align to TRBD2. CDR1 and CDR2 from the germline V gene are SGHNT and YYREEE (reference sequence). With 4 bases clipped from V and 0 bases from J, the junction kept 13 bases outside the gene matches. This CDR3 has 17 amino acids.

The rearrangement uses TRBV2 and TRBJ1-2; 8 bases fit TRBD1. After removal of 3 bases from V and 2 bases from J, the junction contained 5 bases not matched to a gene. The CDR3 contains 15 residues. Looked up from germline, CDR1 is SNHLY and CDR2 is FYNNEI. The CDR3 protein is CASSERTGTNYGYTF. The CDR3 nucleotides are TGTGCCAGCAGTGAGCGGACAGGGACCAACTATGGCTACACCTTC.

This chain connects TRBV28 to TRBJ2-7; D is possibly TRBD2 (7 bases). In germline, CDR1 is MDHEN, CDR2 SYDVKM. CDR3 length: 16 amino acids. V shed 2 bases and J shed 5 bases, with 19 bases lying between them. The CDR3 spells CASSLAVGGAINEQYF. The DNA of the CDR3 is TGTGCCAGCAGTTTAGCCGTAGGGGGGGCGATTAACGAGCAGTACTTC.

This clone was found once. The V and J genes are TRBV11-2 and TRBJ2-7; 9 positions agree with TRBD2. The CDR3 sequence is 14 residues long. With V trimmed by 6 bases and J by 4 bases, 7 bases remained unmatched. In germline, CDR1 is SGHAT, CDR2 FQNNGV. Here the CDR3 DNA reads TGTGCCAGCAGGCTGGCGGGGGGGCGATACGAGCAGTACTTC. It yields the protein CASRLAGGRYEQYF.

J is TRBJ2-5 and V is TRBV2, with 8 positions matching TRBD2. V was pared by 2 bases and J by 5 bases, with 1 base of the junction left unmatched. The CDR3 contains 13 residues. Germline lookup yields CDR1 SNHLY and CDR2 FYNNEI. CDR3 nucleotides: TGTGCCAGCAGTGAAACGGGGGGGGAGACCCAGTACTTC. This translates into CASSETGGETQYF. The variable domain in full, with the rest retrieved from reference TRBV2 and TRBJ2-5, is EPEVTQTPSHQVTQMGQEVILRCVPISNHLYFYWYRQILGQKVEFLVSFYNNEISEKSEIFDDQFSVERPDGSNFTLKIRSTKLEDSAMYFCASSETGGETQYFGPGTRLLVL.

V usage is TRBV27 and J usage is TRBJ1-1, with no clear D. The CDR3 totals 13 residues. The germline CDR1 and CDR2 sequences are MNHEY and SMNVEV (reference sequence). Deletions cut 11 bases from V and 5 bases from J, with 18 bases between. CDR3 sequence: CASRSGLVTEAFF. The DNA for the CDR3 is TGTGCCTCCCGTTCGGGGTTGGTTACTGAAGCTTTCTTT.

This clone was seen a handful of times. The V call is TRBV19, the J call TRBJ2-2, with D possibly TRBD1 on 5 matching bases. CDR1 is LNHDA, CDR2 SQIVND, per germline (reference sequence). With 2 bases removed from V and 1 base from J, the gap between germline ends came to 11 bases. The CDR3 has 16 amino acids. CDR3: CASSIRGLLNTGELFF. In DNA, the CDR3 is TGTGCCAGTAGTATAAGGGGTCTCCTGAACACCGGGGAGCTGTTTTTT.

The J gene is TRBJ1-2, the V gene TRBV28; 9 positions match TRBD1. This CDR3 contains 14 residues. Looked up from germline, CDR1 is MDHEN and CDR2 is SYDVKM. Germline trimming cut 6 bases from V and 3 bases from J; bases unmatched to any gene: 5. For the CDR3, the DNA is TGTGCCAGCAGGTTACAGGGGGCGCACTATGGCTACACCTTC. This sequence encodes CASRLQGAHYGYTF.

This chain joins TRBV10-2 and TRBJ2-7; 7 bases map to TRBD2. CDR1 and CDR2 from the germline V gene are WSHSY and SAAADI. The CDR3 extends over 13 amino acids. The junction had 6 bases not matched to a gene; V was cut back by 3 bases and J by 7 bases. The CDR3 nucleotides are TGCGCCAGCAGTGATGGTAGCGGGCGTGAGCAGTACTTC. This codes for CASSDGSGREQYF.

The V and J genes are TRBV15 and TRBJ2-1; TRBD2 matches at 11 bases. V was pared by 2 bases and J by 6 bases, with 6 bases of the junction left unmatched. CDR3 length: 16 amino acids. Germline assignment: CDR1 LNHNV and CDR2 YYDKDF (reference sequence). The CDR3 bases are TGTGCCACCAGCAGACTTATAGCGGGGGGGTTCAATGAGCAGTTCTTC. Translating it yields CATSRLIAGGFNEQFF.

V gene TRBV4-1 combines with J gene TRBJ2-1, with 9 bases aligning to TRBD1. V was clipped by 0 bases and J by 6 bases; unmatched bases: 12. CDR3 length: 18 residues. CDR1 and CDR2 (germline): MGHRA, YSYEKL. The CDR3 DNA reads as TGCGCCAGCAGCCAAGATGGTTTTCGGACAGGGGTAGTCAATGAGCAGTTCTTC. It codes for CASSQDGFRTGVVNEQFF.

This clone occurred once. Written as DNA, the CDR3 is TGTGCCAGCTCACCAGGGCACGAGCAGTACTTC. Amino acids: CASSPGHEQYF. The gene calls are TRBV18 and TRBJ2-7; D remains unclear. The germline gives CDR1 KGHSH, CDR2 LQKENI. The CDR3 loop spans 11 amino acids. The V and J ends lost 2 bases and 5 bases respectively, with 4 bases between them.

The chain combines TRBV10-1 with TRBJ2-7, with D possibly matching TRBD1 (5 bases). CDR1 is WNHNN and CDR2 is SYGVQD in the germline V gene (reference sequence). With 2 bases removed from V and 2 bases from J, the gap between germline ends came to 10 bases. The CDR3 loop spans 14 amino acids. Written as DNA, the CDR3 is TGCGCCAGCAGTGAGGGACAACCTCCCTACGAGCAGTACTTC. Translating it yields CASSEGQPPYEQYF.

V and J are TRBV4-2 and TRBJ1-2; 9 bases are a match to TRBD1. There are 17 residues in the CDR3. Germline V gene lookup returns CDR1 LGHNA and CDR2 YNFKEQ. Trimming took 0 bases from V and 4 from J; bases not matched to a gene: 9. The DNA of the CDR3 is TGTGCCAGCAGCCAAGAAAATGACTGGGACAGGGCCTATGGCTACACCTTC. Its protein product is CASSQENDWDRAYGYTF.

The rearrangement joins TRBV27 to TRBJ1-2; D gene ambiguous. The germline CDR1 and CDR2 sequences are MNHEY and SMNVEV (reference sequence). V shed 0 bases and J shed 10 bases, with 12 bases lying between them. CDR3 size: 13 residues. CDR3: CASSLSIQSDYTF. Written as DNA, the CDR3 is TGTGCCAGCAGTTTATCTATCCAGTCAGACTACACCTTC.

This CDR3 reads CASSYSSNHYGYTF. For the CDR3, the DNA is TGTGCCAGCAGTTACTCGAGCAATCACTATGGCTACACCTTC. This rearrangement joins TRBV6-6 to TRBJ1-2; D is unclear. The germline V and J ends were trimmed by 0 bases and 3 bases, with 8 bases remaining between them. Germline V lookup: CDR1 MNHNY, CDR2 SVGAGI (reference sequence). CDR3 length: 14 amino acids.

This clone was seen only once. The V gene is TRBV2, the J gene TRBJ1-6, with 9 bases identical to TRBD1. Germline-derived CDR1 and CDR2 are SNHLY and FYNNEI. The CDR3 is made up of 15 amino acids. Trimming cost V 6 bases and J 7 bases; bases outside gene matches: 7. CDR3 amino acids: CASRGQGLLNSPLHF. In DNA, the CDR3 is TGTGCCAGCAGGGGACAGGGTCTGTTGAATTCACCCCTCCACTTT.

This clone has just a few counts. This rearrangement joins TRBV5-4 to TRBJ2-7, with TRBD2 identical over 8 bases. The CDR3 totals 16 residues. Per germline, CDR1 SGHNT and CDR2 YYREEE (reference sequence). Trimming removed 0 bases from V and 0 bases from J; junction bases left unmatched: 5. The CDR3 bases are TGTGCCAGCAGCTTGGCAGGCGGGGGGACCTCCTACGAGCAGTACTTC. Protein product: CASSLAGGGTSYEQYF.

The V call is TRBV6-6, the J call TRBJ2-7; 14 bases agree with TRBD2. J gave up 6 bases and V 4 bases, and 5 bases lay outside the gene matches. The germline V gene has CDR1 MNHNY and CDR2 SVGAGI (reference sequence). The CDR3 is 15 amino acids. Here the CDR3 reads CASSFRLAGGVEQYF. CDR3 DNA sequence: TGTGCCAGCAGTTTTCGACTAGCGGGAGGGGTCGAGCAGTACTTC.

The CDR3 DNA is TGTGCCAGCAGCGGACGGGACTCCTACGAGCAGTACTTC. Translating it yields CASSGRDSYEQYF. The chain couples TRBV7-9 to TRBJ2-7; D possibly corresponds to TRBD2 (5 bases). CDR1 is SEHNR, CDR2 FQNEAQ, per germline (reference sequence). This CDR3 comprises 13 residues. Trimming took off 5 bases at V and 0 bases at J, with 8 bases between the two ends.

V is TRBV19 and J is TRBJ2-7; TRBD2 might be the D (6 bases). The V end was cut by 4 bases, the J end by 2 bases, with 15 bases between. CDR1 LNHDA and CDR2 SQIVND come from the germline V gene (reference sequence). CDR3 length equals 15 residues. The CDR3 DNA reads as TGTGCCAGTAGTACTACTAGCTTCCAAACCTACGAGCAGTACTTC. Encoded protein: CASSTTSFQTYEQYF.

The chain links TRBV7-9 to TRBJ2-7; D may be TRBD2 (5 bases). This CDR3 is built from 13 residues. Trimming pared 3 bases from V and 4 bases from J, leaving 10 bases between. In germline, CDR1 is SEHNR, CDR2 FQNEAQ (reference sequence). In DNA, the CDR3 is TGTGCCAGCAGCTTTTACGGCGGGTACGAGCAGTACTTC. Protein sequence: CASSFYGGYEQYF.

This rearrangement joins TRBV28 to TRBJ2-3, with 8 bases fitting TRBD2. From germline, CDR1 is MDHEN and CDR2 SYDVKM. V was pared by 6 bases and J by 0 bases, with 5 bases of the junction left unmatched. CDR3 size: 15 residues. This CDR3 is CASSSSGGSTDTQYF. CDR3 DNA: TGTGCCAGCAGCTCCAGCGGGGGAAGCACAGATACGCAGTATTTT.

The CDR3 nucleotides read TGTGCCAGCAGTTTGGCGAGGATCAAAGCTTTCTTT. Translation gives CASSLARIKAFF. V and J are TRBV28 and TRBJ1-1; no definite D call. The CDR3 is 12 amino acids. V was trimmed by 3 bases and J by 9 bases, leaving 11 bases between them. CDR1 MDHEN and CDR2 SYDVKM come from the germline V gene.

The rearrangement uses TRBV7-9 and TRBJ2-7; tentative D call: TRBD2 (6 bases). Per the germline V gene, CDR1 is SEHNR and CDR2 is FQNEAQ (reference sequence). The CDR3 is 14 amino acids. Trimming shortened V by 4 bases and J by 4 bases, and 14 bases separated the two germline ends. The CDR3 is CASSSYAGGYEQYF. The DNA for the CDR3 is TGTGCCAGCAGCTCTTACGCCGGAGGGTACGAGCAGTACTTC.

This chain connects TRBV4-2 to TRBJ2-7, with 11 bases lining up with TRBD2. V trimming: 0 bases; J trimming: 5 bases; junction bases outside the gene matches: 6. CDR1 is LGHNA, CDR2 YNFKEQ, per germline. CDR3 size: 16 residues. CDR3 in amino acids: CASSQELAGGPDEQYF. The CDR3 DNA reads TGTGCCAGCAGCCAAGAGTTAGCGGGGGGGCCCGACGAGCAGTACTTC.